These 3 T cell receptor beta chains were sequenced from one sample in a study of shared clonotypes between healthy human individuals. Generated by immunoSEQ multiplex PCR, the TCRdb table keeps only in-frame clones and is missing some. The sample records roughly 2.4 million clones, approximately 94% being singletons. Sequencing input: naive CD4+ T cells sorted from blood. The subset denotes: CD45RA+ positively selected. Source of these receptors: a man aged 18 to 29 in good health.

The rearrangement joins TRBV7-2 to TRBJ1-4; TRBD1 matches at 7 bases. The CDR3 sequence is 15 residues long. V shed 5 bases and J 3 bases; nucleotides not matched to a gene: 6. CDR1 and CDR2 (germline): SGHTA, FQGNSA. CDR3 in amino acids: CASSPDRVANEKLFF. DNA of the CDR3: TGTGCCAGCAGCCCCGACAGGGTGGCTAATGAAAAACTGTTTTTT.

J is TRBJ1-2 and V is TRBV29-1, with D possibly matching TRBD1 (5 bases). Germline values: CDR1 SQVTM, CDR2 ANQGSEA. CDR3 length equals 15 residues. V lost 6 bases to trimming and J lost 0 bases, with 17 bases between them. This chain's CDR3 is CSVYLGAGANYGYTF. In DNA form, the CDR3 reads TGCAGCGTCTACCTCGGGGCGGGAGCTAACTATGGCTACACCTTC.

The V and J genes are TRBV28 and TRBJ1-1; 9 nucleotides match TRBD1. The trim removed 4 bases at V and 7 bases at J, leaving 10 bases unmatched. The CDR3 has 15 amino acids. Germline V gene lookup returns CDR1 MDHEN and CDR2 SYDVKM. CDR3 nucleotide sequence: TGTGCCAGCAGTTCTCGACAGGGGGGGGTTCTTGAAGCTTTCTTT. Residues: CASSSRQGGVLEAFF.